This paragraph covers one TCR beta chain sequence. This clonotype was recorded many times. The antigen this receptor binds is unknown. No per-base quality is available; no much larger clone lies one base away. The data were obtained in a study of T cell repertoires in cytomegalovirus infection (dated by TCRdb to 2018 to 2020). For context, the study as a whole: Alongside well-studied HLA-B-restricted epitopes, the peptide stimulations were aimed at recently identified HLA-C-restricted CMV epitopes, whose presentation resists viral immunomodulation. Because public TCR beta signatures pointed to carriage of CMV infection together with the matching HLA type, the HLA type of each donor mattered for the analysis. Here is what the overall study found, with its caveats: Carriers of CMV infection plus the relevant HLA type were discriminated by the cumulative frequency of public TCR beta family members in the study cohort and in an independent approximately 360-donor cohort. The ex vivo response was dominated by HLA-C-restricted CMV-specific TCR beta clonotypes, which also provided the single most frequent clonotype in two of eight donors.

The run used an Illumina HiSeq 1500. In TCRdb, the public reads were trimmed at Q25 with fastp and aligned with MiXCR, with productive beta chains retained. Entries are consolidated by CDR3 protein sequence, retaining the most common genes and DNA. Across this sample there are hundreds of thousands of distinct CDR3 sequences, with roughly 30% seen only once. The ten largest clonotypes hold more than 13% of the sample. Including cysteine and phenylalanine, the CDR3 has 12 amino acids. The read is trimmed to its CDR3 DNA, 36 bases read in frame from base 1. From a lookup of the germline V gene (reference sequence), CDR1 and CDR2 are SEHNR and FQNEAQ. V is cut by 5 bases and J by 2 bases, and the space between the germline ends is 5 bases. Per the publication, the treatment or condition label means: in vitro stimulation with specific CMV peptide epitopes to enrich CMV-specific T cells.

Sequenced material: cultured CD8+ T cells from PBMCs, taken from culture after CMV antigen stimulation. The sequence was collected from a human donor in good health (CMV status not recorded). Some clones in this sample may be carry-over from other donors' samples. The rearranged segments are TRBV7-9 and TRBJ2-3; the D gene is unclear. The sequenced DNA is TGTGCCAGCAGCCCCTTCACAGATACGCAGTATTTT. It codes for CASSPFTDTQYF.